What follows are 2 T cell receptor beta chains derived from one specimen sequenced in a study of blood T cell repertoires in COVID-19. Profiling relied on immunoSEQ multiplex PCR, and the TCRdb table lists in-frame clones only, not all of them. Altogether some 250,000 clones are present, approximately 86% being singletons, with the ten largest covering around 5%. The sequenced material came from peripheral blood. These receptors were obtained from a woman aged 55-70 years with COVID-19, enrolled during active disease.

CDR3 region: CASRADLAGRTDTQYF. The DNA for the CDR3 is TGTGCCAGCAGGGCGGATCTAGCGGGCCGCACAGATACGCAGTATTTT. This chain joins TRBV27 and TRBJ2-3; 8 bases agree with TRBD2. V lost 6 bases to trimming and J lost 1 base; unmatched junction nucleotides: 9. The CDR3 runs to 16 residues. Germline lookup yields CDR1 MNHEY and CDR2 SMNVEV (reference sequence).

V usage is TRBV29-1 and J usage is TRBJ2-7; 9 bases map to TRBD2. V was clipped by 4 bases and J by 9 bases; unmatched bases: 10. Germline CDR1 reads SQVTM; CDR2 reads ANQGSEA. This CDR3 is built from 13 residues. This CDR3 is CSVVGLAKPGQYF. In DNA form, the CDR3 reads TGCAGCGTTGTAGGACTAGCGAAACCGGGGCAGTACTTC.